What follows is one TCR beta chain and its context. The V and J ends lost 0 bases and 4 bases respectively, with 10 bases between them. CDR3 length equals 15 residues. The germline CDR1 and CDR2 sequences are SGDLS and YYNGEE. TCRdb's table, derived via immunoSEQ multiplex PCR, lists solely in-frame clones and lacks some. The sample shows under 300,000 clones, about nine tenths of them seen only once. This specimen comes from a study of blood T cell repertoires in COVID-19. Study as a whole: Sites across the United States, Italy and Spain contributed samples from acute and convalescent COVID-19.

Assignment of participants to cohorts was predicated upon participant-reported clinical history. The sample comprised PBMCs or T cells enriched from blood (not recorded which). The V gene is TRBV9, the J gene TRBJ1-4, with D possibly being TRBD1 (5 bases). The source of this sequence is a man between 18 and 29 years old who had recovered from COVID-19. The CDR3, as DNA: TGTGCCAGCAGCGTAGAAGGACATGATAATGAAAAACTGTTTTTT. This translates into CASSVEGHDNEKLFF.